This TCR beta chain came from a study of CD8+CD57+ T cells in acquired aplastic anemia. Notes on the study in general: Roughly 31 was the count of CD8+ CDR3 sequences that patients shared with controls.

TCR beta VDJ combinations and CDR3 sequences were profiled from genomic DNA. MiXCR, applied by TCRdb to the reads, yields one record per CDR3 protein. The sample contains 200,000 or so distinct CDR3 sequences, less than 65% of which appear only once. Looked up from germline, CDR1 is SGHKS and CDR2 is YYEKEE (reference sequence). The V gene end was trimmed by 4 bases and the J gene end by 8 bases; junction bases not matched to a gene: 11. The CDR3 is 15 amino acids. Worth noting for this clonotype: Its specificity is not known.

The source of this sequence is a human donor with severe aplastic anemia or a healthy control (not recorded which). The sequenced sample was sorted CD4+, CD8+, or CD8+CD57+ T cells (not recorded which) from PBMCs. The chain is built from TRBV5-5 and TRBJ2-3, with 9 bases identical to TRBD2. The CDR3 DNA sequence: TGTGCCAGCAGCCTCGACGCGGGGGGGCGGCGTACGCAGTATTTT. As protein: CASSLDAGGRRTQYF.